This T cell receptor (beta chain) derives from a study of T-cell reconstitution after alpha-beta-depleted transplantation in children. Study findings and constraints: Several hundred expanded graft clones reportedly supplied alpha-beta T cells about two months after transplant. After transplant, high TCRbeta diversity at day 60 in some patients arose from surviving recipient T cells and thymic progenitors.

This clonotype turned up a few times. As yet, its antigen is unknown. A TCRbeta library incorporating unique molecular identifiers was prepared. TCRdb independently ran MiXCR on the PCR reads; one entry per CDR3 protein. The sample holds 500,000 or so distinct CDR3 sequences, over 10% seen once. Source: PBMCs, mostly from graft donor cells, taken 180 days after TCRalphabeta/CD19-depleted stem cell transplant. This receptor was identified in a female patient between 2 and 10 years old who had a stem cell transplant for aplastic anemia, so the T cells may come from the graft donor.

This chain's CDR3 is CASSQTTGTAYNEQFF. The CDR3 nucleotides read TGTGCCAGCAGTCAAACTACCGGGACAGCCTACAATGAGCAGTTCTTC. This chain connects TRBV27 to TRBJ2-1; 7 nucleotides agree with TRBD1. V was pared by 5 bases and J by 2 bases, with 9 bases of the junction left unmatched. The CDR3 runs to 16 residues. Germline-derived CDR1 and CDR2 are MNHEY and SMNVEV (reference sequence).